This T cell receptor (beta chain) was sequenced in a study of OX40 agonist ivuxolimab in advanced cancers. On the study more broadly: Dose-escalation cases comprised hepatocellular carcinoma, melanoma, renal cell or head and neck cancer. Enrollees could have had prior anti-PD-1, anti-PD-L1 or anti-CTLA-4 therapy, which under 50% had received. A partial response was reached by three patients: one with hepatocellular carcinoma and two with cutaneous melanoma.

Here immunoSEQ multiplex PCR was the method, and the copy in TCRdb shows in-frame clones only, minus some. The sample holds some 55,000 clones; 75% to 85% are singletons and the top ten take about 2.3%. Germline-derived CDR1 and CDR2 are SEHNR and FQNEAQ (reference sequence). CDR3 length: 14 residues. The ends were cut back, 3 bases at V and 6 bases at J, with 11 bases in the middle. This sequence joins TRBV7-9 and TRBJ1-4, with D possibly matching TRBD1 (5 bases). The clonotype was recovered from an adult with an advanced solid tumor such as melanoma, head and neck, liver or kidney cancer. The source was CD4+ or CD8+ T cells sorted from blood, collected in a trial of the OX40 agonist ivuxolimab. CDR3 DNA sequence: TGTGCCAGCAGCTTCAGGGCAATCCATGAAAAACTGTTTTTT. This encodes CASSFRAIHEKLFF.